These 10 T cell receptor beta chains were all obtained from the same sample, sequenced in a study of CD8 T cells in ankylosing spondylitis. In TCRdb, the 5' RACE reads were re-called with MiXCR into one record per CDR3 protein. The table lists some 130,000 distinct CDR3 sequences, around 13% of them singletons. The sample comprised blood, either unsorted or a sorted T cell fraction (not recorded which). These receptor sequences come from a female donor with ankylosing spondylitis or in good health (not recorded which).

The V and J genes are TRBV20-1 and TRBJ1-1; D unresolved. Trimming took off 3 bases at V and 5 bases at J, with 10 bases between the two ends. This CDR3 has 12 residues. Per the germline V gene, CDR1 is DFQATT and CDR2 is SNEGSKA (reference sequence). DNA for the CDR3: TGCAGTGCTAGCCAGGTTACGACTGAAGCTTTCTTT. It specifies CSASQVTTEAFF.

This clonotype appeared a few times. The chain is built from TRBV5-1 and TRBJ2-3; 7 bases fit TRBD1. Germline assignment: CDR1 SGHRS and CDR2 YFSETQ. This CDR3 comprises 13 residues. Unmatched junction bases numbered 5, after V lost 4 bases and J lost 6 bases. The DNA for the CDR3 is TGCGCCAGCAGCCTCCTGGACAGGGATACGCAGTATTTT. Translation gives CASSLLDRDTQYF.

For the CDR3, the DNA is TGTGCCAGCAGTCCCTCCCGGGACAGAACCTACGAGCAGTACTTC. Amino acids: CASSPSRDRTYEQYF. The V gene is TRBV6-1, the J gene TRBJ2-7, with 7 positions matching TRBD1. The CDR3 sequence is 15 residues long. V gave up 5 bases and J gave up 2 bases; unmatched junction bases: 9. CDR1 is MNHNS, CDR2 SASEGT, per germline.

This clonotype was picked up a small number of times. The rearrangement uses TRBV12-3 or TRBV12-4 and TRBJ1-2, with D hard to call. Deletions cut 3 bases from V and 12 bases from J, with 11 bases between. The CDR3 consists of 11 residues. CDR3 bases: TGTGCCAGCAGTTTTCTAGGTTCGAACACCTTC. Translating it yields CASSFLGSNTF.

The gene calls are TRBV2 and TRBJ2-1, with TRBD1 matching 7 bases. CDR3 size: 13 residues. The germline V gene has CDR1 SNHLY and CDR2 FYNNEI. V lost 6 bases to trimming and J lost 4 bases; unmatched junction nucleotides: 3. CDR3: CASRLQGYNEQFF. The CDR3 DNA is TGTGCCAGCAGGCTACAGGGGTACAATGAGCAGTTCTTC.

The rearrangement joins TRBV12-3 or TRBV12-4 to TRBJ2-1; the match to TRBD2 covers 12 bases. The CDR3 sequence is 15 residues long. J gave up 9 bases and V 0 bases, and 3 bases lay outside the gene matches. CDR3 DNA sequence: TGTGCCAGCAGTTTAGCGGGACTAGCGGGTTTTGAGCAGTTCTTC. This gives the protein CASSLAGLAGFEQFF.

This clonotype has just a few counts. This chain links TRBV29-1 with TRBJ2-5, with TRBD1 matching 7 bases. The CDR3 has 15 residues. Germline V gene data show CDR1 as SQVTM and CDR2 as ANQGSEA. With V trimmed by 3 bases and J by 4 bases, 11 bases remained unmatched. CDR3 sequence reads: CSVEGITGVGETQYF. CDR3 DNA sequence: TGCAGCGTTGAGGGGATAACAGGGGTTGGAGAGACCCAGTACTTC.

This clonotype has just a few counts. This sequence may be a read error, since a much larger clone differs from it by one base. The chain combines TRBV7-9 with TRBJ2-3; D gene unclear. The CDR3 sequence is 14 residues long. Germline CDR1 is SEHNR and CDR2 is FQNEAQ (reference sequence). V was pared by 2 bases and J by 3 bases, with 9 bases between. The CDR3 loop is CASSLPAETDTQYF. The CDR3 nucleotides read TGTGCCAGCAGCTTACCGGCGGAGACAGATACGCAGTATTTT.

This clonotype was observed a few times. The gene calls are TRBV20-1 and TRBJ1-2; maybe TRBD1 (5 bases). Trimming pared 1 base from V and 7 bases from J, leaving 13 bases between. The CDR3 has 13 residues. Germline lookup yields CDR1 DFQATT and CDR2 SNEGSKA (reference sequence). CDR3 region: CSARGGRLGGYTF. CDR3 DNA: TGCAGTGCTAGAGGGGGGAGATTGGGTGGCTACACCTTC.

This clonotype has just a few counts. The CDR3 loop is CASSRAGQVDTQYF. CDR3 coding DNA: TGTGCCAGCAGTCGTGCGGGGCAAGTAGATACGCAGTATTTT. The V call is TRBV28, the J call TRBJ2-3, with a possible D match to TRBD2 (6 bases). Trimming pared 5 bases from V and 5 bases from J, leaving 14 bases between. The CDR3 extends over 14 amino acids. CDR1 is MDHEN and CDR2 is SYDVKM in the germline V gene.